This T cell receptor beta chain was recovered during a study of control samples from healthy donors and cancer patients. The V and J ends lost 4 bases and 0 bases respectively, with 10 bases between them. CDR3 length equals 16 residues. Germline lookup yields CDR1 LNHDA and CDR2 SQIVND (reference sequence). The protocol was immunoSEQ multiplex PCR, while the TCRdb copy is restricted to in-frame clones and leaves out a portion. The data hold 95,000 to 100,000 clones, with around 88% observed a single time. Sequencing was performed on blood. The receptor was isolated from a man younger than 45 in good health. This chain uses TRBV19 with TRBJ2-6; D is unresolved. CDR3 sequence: CASSRQFSSGANVLTF. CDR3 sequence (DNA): TGTGCCAGTAGTAGGCAGTTCAGCTCTGGGGCCAACGTCCTGACTTTC.